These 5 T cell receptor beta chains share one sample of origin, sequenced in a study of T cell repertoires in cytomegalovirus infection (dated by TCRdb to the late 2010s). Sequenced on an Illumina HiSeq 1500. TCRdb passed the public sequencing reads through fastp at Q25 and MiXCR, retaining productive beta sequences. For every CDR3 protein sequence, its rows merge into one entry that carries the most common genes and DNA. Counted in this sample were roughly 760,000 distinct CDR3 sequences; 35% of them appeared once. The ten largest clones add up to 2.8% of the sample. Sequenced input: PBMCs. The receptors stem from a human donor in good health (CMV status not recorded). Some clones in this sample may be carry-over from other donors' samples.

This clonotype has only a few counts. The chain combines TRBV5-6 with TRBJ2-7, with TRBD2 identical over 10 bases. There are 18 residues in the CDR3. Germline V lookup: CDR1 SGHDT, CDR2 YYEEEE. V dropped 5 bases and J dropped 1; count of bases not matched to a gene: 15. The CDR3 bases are TGTGCCAGCAGTGGCGGGCTAGCGGGAGAAGCATCTTCCTACGAGCAGTACTTC. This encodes CASSGGLAGEASSYEQYF.

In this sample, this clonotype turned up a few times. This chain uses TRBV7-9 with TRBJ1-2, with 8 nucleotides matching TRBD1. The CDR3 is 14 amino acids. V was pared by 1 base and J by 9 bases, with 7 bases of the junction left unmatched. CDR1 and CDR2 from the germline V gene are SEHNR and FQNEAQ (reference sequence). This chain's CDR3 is CASSLGGQGMSYTF. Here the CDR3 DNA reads TGTGCCAGCAGCTTAGGAGGACAGGGCATGAGCTACACCTTC.

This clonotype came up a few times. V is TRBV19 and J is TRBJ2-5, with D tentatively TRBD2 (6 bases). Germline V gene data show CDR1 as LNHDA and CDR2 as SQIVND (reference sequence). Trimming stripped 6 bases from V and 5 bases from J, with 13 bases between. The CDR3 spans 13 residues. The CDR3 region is CASSWEAEETQYF. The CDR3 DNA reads TGTGCCAGTAGCTGGGAGGCCGAGGAGACCCAGTACTTC.

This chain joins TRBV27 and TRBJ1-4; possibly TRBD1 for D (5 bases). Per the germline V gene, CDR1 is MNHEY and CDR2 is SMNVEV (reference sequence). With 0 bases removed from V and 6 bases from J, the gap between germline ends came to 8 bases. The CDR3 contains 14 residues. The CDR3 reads CASSLSGVDEKLFF. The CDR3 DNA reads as TGTGCCAGCAGTTTATCGGGGGTTGATGAAAAACTGTTTTTT. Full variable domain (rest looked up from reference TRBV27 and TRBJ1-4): EAQVTQNPRYLITVTGKKLTVTCSQNMNHEYMSWYRQDPGLGLRQIYYSMNVEVTDKGDVPEGYKVSRKEKRNFPLILESPSPNQTSLYFCASSLSGVDEKLFFGSGTQLSVL.

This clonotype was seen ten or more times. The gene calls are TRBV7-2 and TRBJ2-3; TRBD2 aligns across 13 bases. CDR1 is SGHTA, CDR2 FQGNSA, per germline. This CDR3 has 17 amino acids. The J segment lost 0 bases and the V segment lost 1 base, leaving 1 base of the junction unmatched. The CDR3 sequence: CASSLVGLAGSTDTQYF. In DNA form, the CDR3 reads TGTGCCAGCAGCTTAGTGGGACTAGCGGGGAGCACAGATACGCAGTATTTT. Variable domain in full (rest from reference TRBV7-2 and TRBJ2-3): GAGVSQSPSNKVTEKGKDVELRCDPISGHTALYWYRQSLGQGLEFLIYFQGNSAPDKSGLPSDRFSAERTGGSVSTLTIQRTQQEDSAVYLCASSLVGLAGSTDTQYFGPGTRLTVL.